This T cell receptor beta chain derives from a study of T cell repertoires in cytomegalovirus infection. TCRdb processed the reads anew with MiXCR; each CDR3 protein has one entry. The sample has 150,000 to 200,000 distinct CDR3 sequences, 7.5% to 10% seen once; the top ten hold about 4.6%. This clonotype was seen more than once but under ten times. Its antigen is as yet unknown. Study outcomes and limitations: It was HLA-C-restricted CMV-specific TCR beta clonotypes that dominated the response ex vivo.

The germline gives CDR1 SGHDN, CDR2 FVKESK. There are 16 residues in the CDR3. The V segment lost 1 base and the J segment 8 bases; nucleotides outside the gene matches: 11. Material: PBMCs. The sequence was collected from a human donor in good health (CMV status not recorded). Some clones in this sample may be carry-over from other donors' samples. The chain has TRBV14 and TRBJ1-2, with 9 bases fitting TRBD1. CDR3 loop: CASSQVGQGGVYGYTF. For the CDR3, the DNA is TGTGCCAGCAGCCAAGTGGGACAGGGTGGCGTTTACGGCTACACCTTC.